This T cell receptor (beta chain) was identified in a study of sequential checkpoint blockade in melanoma. The data were produced by immunoSEQ multiplex PCR, yet TCRdb's version contains in-frame clones alone and is incomplete. Altogether about 7,000 clones are present, roughly 31% being singletons, with the ten largest covering over 20%. The treatment was: randomized to nivolumab then ipilimumab (arm A) or the reverse (arm B). This clone is medium-sized (0.01 to 0.1%) within its sample. Sequencing was performed on tumor tissue (inferred from file names), taken from a patient given nivolumab and ipilimumab in sequence. The origin of this receptor is a human donor with melanoma.

CDR3 sequence (DNA): TGTGCCAGCAGCTCCCGGACAGGGACTAGCGGGAGGACATCCCAAGAGACCCAGTACTTC. Its protein is CASSSRTGTSGRTSQETQYF. The chain employs TRBV11-3 and TRBJ2-5; the match to TRBD2 covers 15 bases. V lost 4 bases to trimming and J lost 1 base; unmatched junction nucleotides: 13. Germline-derived CDR1 and CDR2 are SGHNT and YENEEA. The CDR3 covers 20 residues.